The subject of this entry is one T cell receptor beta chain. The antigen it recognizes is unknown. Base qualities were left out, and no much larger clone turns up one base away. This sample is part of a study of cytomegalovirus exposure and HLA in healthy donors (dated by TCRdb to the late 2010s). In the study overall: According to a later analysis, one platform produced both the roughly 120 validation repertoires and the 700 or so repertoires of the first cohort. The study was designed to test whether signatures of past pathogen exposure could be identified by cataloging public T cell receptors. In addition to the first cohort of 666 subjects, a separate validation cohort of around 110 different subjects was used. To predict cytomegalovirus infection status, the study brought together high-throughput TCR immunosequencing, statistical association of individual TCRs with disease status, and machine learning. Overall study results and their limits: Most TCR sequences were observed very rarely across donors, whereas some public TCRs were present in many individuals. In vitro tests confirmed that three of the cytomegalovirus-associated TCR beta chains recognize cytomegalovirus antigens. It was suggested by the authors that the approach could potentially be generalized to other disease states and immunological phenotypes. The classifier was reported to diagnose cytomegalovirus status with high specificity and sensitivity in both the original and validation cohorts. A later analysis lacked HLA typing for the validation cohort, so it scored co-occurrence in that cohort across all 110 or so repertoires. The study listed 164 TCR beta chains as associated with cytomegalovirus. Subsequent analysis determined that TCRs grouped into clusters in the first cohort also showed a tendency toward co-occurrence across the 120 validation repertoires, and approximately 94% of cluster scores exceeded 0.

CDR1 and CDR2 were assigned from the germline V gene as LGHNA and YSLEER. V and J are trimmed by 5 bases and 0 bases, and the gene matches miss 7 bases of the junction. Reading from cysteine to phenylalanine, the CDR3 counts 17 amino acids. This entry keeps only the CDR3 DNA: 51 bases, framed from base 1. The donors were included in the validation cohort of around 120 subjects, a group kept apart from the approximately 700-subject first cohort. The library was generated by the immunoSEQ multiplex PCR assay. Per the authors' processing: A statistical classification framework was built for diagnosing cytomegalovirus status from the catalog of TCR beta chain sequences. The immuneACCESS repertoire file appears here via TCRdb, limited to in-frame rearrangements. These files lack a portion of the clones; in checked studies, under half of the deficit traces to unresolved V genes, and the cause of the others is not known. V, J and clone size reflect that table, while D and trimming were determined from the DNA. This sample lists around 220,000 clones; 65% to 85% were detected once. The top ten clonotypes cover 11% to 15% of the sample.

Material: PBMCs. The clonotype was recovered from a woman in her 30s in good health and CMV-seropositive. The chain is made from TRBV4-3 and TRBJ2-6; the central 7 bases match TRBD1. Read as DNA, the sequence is TGCGCCAGCAGCACCCACGGGACAGACTCTGGGGCCAACGTCCTGACTTTC. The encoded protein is CASSTHGTDSGANVLTF.